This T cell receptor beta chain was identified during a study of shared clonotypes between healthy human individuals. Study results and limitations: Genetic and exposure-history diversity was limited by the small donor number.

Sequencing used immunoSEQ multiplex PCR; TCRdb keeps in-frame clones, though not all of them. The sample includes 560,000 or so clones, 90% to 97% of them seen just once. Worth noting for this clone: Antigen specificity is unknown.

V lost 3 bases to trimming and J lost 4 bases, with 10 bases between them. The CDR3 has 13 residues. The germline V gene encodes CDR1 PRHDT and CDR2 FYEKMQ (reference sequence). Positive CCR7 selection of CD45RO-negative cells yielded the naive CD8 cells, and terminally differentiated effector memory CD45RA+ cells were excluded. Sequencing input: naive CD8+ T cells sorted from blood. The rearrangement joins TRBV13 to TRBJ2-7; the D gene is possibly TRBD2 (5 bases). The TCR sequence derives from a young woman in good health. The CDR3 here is CASSFIRGYEQYF. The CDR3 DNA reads TGTGCCAGCAGCTTCATCCGGGGATACGAGCAGTACTTC.